The following is a T cell receptor (beta chain) sequence with its context. Its matching antigen is unknown. This sample was included in a study of CD8 T cells in ankylosing spondylitis. Study outcomes and limitations: Within ankylosing spondylitis blood, a TCR beta motif made up of seven or eight highly homologous variants appeared to be characteristic.

Trimming took off 0 bases at V and 6 bases at J, with 11 bases between the two ends. Germline lookup yields CDR1 MNHEY and CDR2 SVGEGT. This CDR3 contains 14 residues. Each CDR3 protein is one row after TCRdb ran MiXCR on the 5' RACE reads. Of 800,000 to 900,000 distinct CDR3 sequences listed, approximately 10% were seen once; the top ten hold about 0.5%. The chain is built from TRBV6-2 or TRBV6-3 and TRBJ1-1; D call uncertain. The receptor was isolated from a male donor with ankylosing spondylitis. The sample was blood, either unsorted or a sorted T cell fraction (not recorded which). Here the CDR3 DNA reads TGTGCCAGCAGTTACTCCTCCTGGGAGTCTGAAGCTTTCTTT. It specifies CASSYSSWESEAFF.